The sequence of this T cell receptor (beta chain) was determined in a study of beta chain features in type 1 diabetes. Turning to the study itself: All samples together contributed around 98,000,000 sorted cells for examination. Overall study results and limits: Shortening that was moderate but significant affected the TCRB CDR3s of Type 1 diabetes patients in all four CD4+ subsets.

Blood was drawn once from each donor into heparinised tubes. The draws averaged about 110 mL. Expressed TCRB transcripts were sequenced because the isolated RNA had all been reverse transcribed beforehand. Some clones are missing from TCRdb's copy, which holds only in-frame ones; the method was immunoSEQ multiplex PCR. The table has over 500,000 clones, about a sixth seen once. This clone occurred a few times. What it binds is unknown. Germline V gene data show CDR1 as MNHEY and CDR2 as SVGAGI. This CDR3 has 12 amino acids. Trimming shortened V by 8 bases and J by 7 bases, and 14 bases separated the two germline ends.

The sequence came from a man younger than 35 in good health. Input material: naive CD4+ T cells from blood. The chain recombines TRBV6-5 with TRBJ1-2; D unresolved. The CDR3 spells CASFTGEVGYTF. Written as DNA, the CDR3 is TGTGCCAGCTTCACGGGCGAGGTTGGCTACACCTTC.